The TCR beta chain under discussion was sequenced for a study of T-cell reconstitution after alpha-beta-depleted transplantation in children (dated by TCRdb to the mid-2010s). In the study overall: Using TCR repertoire profiling, the study quantitatively followed how T-cell immune reconstitution unfolded in children after TCRalphabeta/CD19-depleted allogeneic hematopoietic cell transplantation. The paper's findings and limits, for the study overall: About two months after transplant, the apparently early recovery of alphabetaT-cell counts reportedly depended on just several hundred clones that had expanded rapidly and came from non-depleted graft cells. In some patients, the high TCRbeta diversity seen at day 60 was put down to recipient T cells and intrathymic progenitors that had survived conditioning. Hyperexpanded clone frequencies declined over subsequent months; after one year, T-cell counts and TCRbeta diversity were mostly attributed to newly produced T cells.

This sample's treatment or condition label indicates: allogeneic hematopoietic cell transplantation with graft depleted of TCRalphabeta T cells and CD19 B cells. TCRalphabeta/CD19-depleted allogeneic hematopoietic cell grafts were given to the transplant recipients, all of whom were children. The CDR3 measures 13 amino acids from cysteine to phenylalanine. The DNA shown is the 39-base CDR3, in frame from base 1. From the germline V gene (reference sequence), CDR1 is DFQATT and CDR2 is SNEGSKA. Unmatched junction bases come to 3, with V trimmed by 6 bases and J by 1 base. Libraries were prepared through PCR. The reads were generated on an Illumina HiSeq 2500. Molecular barcoding was employed in the preparation of TCR libraries, with unique molecular identifiers being used to normalize TCRbeta repertoire quantification. The public reads were run again by TCRdb, first through fastp at Q25 and then through MiXCR, and only productive beta chains were kept. Each CDR3 protein appears once, grouped with its most common genes and DNA. This sample holds 120,000 to 150,000 distinct CDR3 sequences; around 9% were observed only once. The ten largest clones represent roughly 20% of the sample.

Remarks on this clonotype: Its antigen remains undetermined. One base away there is no much larger clone; base qualities are not given.

This sequence was found in a female patient between 2 and 15 years old who had a stem cell transplant for congenital amegakaryocytic thrombocytopenia, so the T cells may come from the graft donor. Here the chain combines TRBV20-1 and TRBJ2-3; TRBD2 fits 8 bases in the junction. This material consisted of PBMCs, mostly from graft donor cells, taken 180 days after TCRalphabeta/CD19-depleted stem cell transplant. The nucleotide sequence is TGCAGTGCAGCGACTAGCGGCACAGATACGCAGTATTTT. This codes for CSAATSGTDTQYF.